What follows are 24 T cell receptor beta chains derived from one specimen sequenced in a study of shared clonotypes between healthy human individuals. Repertoires were generated with immunoSEQ multiplex PCR, while TCRdb's copy carries only in-frame clones and drops some. This sample has 1.6 million or so clones, with roughly 96% found just once. The sample taken for sequencing was naive CD4+ T cells sorted from blood. Subset denoted: CD45RA+ positively selected. These TCRs come from a man aged 25-45 years in good health.

The genes are TRBV5-1 and TRBJ1-1; D is possibly TRBD1 (6 bases). V dropped 2 bases and J dropped 2 bases, with 13 bases sitting between them. The CDR3 length is 15 residues. Germline loops: CDR1 SGHRS, CDR2 YFSETQ. The CDR3 is CASSFRQAENTEAFF. The CDR3 nucleotides are TGCGCCAGCAGCTTTAGACAGGCTGAAAACACTGAAGCTTTCTTT.

The chain joins TRBV5-4 to TRBJ1-4, with TRBD1 matching 8 bases. The CDR3 covers 14 residues. The V and J ends lost 2 bases and 7 bases, in that order; junction bases with no gene match: 4. CDR1 is SGHNT, CDR2 YYREEE, per germline (reference sequence). The CDR3 sequence: CASSLQGGTEKLFF. In DNA, the CDR3 is TGTGCCAGCAGCTTACAGGGGGGCACTGAAAAACTGTTTTTT.

This chain connects TRBV6-6 to TRBJ2-3; 10 bases agree with TRBD2. The J segment lost 4 bases and the V segment lost 1 base, leaving 5 bases of the junction unmatched. Germline assignment: CDR1 MNHNY and CDR2 SVGAGI (reference sequence). The CDR3 extends over 16 amino acids. The CDR3 loop is CASSYFGLAVADTQYF. CDR3 coding DNA: TGTGCCAGCAGTTACTTTGGACTAGCGGTCGCAGATACGCAGTATTTT.

Notes on this clone: The sample contains more than one DNA sequence encoding this CDR3. The genes are TRBV7-9 and TRBJ1-1, with a weak D call TRBD1 (5 bases). The CDR3 length is 13 residues. The V gene lost 5 bases and the J gene lost 5 bases, with 12 bases spanning the gap. Germline V gene sequence: CDR1 SEHNR, CDR2 FQNEAQ (reference sequence). DNA for the CDR3: TGTGCCAGCAGCCCTCAGGGTGGAACTGAAGCTTTCTTT. It translates to CASSPQGGTEAFF.

The chain has TRBV13 and TRBJ2-3; 8 bases agree with TRBD2. The CDR3 totals 14 residues. J was trimmed by 2 bases and V by 3 bases; bases with no gene match: 1. CDR1 is PRHDT and CDR2 is FYEKMQ in the germline V gene (reference sequence). For the CDR3, the DNA is TGTGCCAGCAGCTTTAGCGGGACCACAGATACGCAGTATTTT. Translation: CASSFSGTTDTQYF.

V usage is TRBV7-2 and J usage is TRBJ1-5; D remains ambiguous. V lost 4 bases to trimming and J lost 0 bases, with 13 bases between them. There are 16 residues in the CDR3. Germline V gives CDR1 SGHTA, CDR2 FQGNSA. The CDR3 coding sequence is TGTGCCAGCAGCTCGATCAGTTCGTATAGCAATCAGCCCCAGCATTTT. Translation: CASSSISSYSNQPQHF.

The rearrangement uses TRBV5-1 and TRBJ1-3, with D possibly TRBD1 on 6 matching bases. CDR3 length: 17 amino acids. The V gene's germline CDR1 is SGHRS and CDR2 YFSETQ. Trimming cost V 3 bases and J 2 bases, with 18 bases left between them. The CDR3 nucleotides read TGCGCCAGCAGCTCAACATGGACAGCGGGCCCTGGAAACACCATATATTTT. As protein: CASSSTWTAGPGNTIYF.

This chain links TRBV15 with TRBJ2-5; TRBD2 might be the D (6 bases). The V gene lost 2 bases and the J gene lost 2 bases, with 12 bases spanning the gap. This CDR3 comprises 15 residues. Germline CDR1 LNHNV, CDR2 YYDKDF (reference sequence). CDR3 DNA: TGTGCCACCAGCAGATCCAAGCTAGCGCAAGAGACCCAGTACTTC. It is translated as CATSRSKLAQETQYF.

The chain employs TRBV4-1 and TRBJ1-5; D is perhaps TRBD1 (5 bases). The V end was cut by 1 base, the J end by 6 bases, with 10 bases between. Germline CDR1 and CDR2: MGHRA and YSYEKL. The CDR3 consists of 14 residues. The CDR3 loop is CASSQARGTQPQHF. The CDR3 nucleotides are TGCGCCAGCAGCCAAGCGAGGGGTACTCAGCCCCAGCATTTT.

The chain links TRBV18 to TRBJ2-5, with D perhaps TRBD1 (8 bases). Per the germline V gene, CDR1 is KGHSH and CDR2 is LQKENI. The V and J ends lost 3 bases and 6 bases respectively, with 23 bases between them. This CDR3 has 17 residues. Here the CDR3 DNA reads TGTGCCAGCTCACCGCCTCTCTCCAGGGGGCGGGGGAAGACCCAGTACTTC. It is translated as CASSPPLSRGRGKTQYF.

This clone was counted once. This chain connects TRBV15 to TRBJ2-5, with 8 bases identical to TRBD1. The CDR3 totals 16 residues. Trimming at V came to 0 bases and at J to 7 bases, leaving 10 bases not matched to a gene. Germline lookup yields CDR1 LNHNV and CDR2 YYDKDF (reference sequence). The CDR3 loop is CATSRDQPRGRGTQYF. The CDR3 nucleotides read TGTGCCACCAGCAGAGATCAGCCCAGGGGGCGAGGGACCCAGTACTTC. Full variable domain (remainder filled in from reference TRBV15 and TRBJ2-5): DAMVIQNPRYQVTQFGKPVTLSCSQTLNHNVMYWYQQKSSQAPKLLFHYYDKDFNNEADTPDNFQSRRPNTSFCFLDIRSPGLGDTAMYLCATSRDQPRGRGTQYFGPGTRLLVL.

This clone appeared once. The chain carries TRBV10-2 and TRBJ2-1; possible D gene TRBD2, 5 bases. The CDR3 contains 13 residues. Germline V CDR1 and CDR2: WSHSY, SAAADI. V lost 11 bases and J lost 1, with 12 bases in between. The CDR3 DNA sequence: TGCGCCGTCAGTGAGCGGTCCTACAATGAGCAGTTCTTC. It specifies CAVSERSYNEQFF.

The chain carries TRBV18 and TRBJ1-1; D not resolved. V was trimmed by 5 bases and J by 3 bases, leaving 22 bases between them. The CDR3 has 17 residues. Germline V CDR1 and CDR2: KGHSH, LQKENI. This CDR3 reads CASSSLQHALIDTEAFF. CDR3 DNA: TGTGCCAGCTCATCCCTGCAGCATGCCCTCATCGACACTGAAGCTTTCTTT.

The V gene is TRBV7-2, the J gene TRBJ2-2; TRBD1 is a possible D gene (6 bases). The ends were cut back, 5 bases at V and 5 bases at J, with 9 bases in the middle. Germline-derived CDR1 and CDR2 are SGHTA and FQGNSA. CDR3 length: 13 amino acids. The chain's CDR3 is CASSQGLTGELFF. The CDR3 DNA sequence: TGTGCCAGCAGCCAGGGGTTGACCGGGGAGCTGTTTTTT.

The genes are TRBV6-5 and TRBJ2-1, with 8 bases matching TRBD1. The CDR3 is 16 residues long. With V trimmed by 2 bases and J by 7 bases, 10 bases remained unmatched. Germline V lookup: CDR1 MNHEY, CDR2 SVGAGI. The CDR3 is CASSYDGQGPRNEQFF. In nucleotides, the CDR3 is TGTGCCAGCAGTTACGATGGACAGGGTCCCCGGAATGAGCAGTTCTTC.

The gene calls are TRBV9 and TRBJ2-1, with a weak D call TRBD2 (6 bases). This CDR3 is built from 17 residues. The ends were cut back, 0 bases at V and 0 bases at J, with 13 bases in the middle. Germline V gives CDR1 SGDLS, CDR2 YYNGEE. CDR3 amino acids: CASSVGTSPSSYNEQFF. The CDR3 bases are TGTGCCAGCAGCGTAGGTACTAGCCCTAGCTCCTACAATGAGCAGTTCTTC.

CDR3 coding DNA: TGTGCCAGCAGCTTGGTAGCGCCCGGGGAGCTGTTTTTT. Protein product: CASSLVAPGELFF. The chain links TRBV5-6 to TRBJ2-2, with D possibly matching TRBD2 (5 bases). V was cut by 0 bases and J by 6 bases, with 6 bases left in between. CDR1 and CDR2 (germline): SGHDT, YYEEEE. This CDR3 has 13 residues.

This chain joins TRBV7-9 and TRBJ2-7, with TRBD2 matching over 7 bases. With V trimmed by 10 bases and J by 1 base, 10 bases remained unmatched. Germline loops: CDR1 SEHNR, CDR2 FQNEAQ (reference sequence). CDR3 length: 14 residues. Written as DNA, the CDR3 is TGTGCCACCCCCGCGGGGGTGGGATCCTACGAGCAGTACTTC. This translates into CATPAGVGSYEQYF.

This sequence joins TRBV10-2 and TRBJ2-7, with 11 bases matching TRBD2. Germline V gene data show CDR1 as WSHSY and CDR2 as SAAADI. After removal of 4 bases from V and 2 bases from J, the junction contained 10 bases not matched to a gene. The CDR3 runs to 17 residues. The chain's CDR3 is CASSVLAGVLVAYEQYF. CDR3 nucleotides: TGCGCCAGCAGTGTACTAGCGGGAGTCCTTGTTGCCTACGAGCAGTACTTC.

The chain couples TRBV29-1 to TRBJ2-5, with D perhaps matching TRBD1 (6 bases). The germline gives CDR1 SQVTM, CDR2 ANQGSEA. The length of the CDR3 is 15 residues. The ends were cut back, 5 bases at V and 5 bases at J, with 21 bases in the middle. The DNA of the CDR3 is TGCAGCGTTAGAAGGGGGACCGGGGCCGCGGAGACCCAGTACTTC. Its translation is CSVRRGTGAAETQYF.

V is TRBV5-5 and J is TRBJ2-1, with D possibly TRBD1 on 6 matching bases. Deletions cut 2 bases from V and 8 bases from J, with 17 bases between. CDR3 size: 15 residues. Germline V lookup: CDR1 SGHKS, CDR2 YYEKEE (reference sequence). CDR3 protein: CASSFARSWGHEQFF. In DNA form, the CDR3 reads TGTGCCAGCAGCTTTGCCCGCTCGTGGGGGCATGAGCAGTTCTTC.

The chain carries TRBV19 and TRBJ2-2, with D possibly matching TRBD1 (6 bases). CDR3 length equals 16 residues. Germline V gives CDR1 LNHDA, CDR2 SQIVND (reference sequence). Trimming stripped 5 bases from V and 3 bases from J, with 16 bases between. This chain's CDR3 is CASSRERQVYTGELFF. DNA of the CDR3: TGTGCCAGTAGTCGCGAACGACAGGTTTACACCGGGGAGCTGTTTTTT.

The chain joins TRBV7-2 to TRBJ2-1; D possibly uses TRBD1 or TRBD2 (5 bases each). In germline, CDR1 is SGHTA, CDR2 FQGNSA. CDR3 length: 15 amino acids. The V gene lost 3 bases and the J gene lost 4 bases, with 13 bases spanning the gap. The CDR3 protein is CASSLGPKYYNEQFF. In DNA form, the CDR3 reads TGTGCCAGCAGCTTGGGACCGAAGTATTACAATGAGCAGTTCTTC.

The chain couples TRBV6-5 to TRBJ2-7, with D maybe TRBD1 (6 bases). V dropped 6 bases and J dropped 3 bases, with 18 bases sitting between them. The CDR3 is made up of 15 amino acids. CDR1 is MNHEY, CDR2 SVGAGI, per germline. CDR3 residues: CASSQTGQKGYEQYF. The CDR3 DNA reads TGTGCCAGCAGCCAGACCGGACAGAAAGGCTACGAGCAGTACTTC.